These 20 T cell receptor beta chains were sequenced from one sample in a study of CD8+ T cells in alopecia areata. cDNA prepared by RNA extraction and subsequent reverse transcription served as the template for sequencing. Using immunoSEQ multiplex PCR, the repertoire was profiled, and TCRdb retains in-frame clones only, with some absent. The sample lists more than 95,000 clones, more than 75% occurring once. Treatment described: oral pan-JAK inhibitor, 5-10 mg twice daily. The specimen comprised CD8+ T cells sorted from blood, sampled around week 31, from a patient treated with tofacitinib. The receptors were gathered from a human donor with alopecia areata.

The chain recombines TRBV7-9 with TRBJ2-7, with no clear D. V was pared by 2 bases and J by 3 bases, with 8 bases between. The CDR3 sequence is 13 residues long. Germline V gene sequence: CDR1 SEHNR, CDR2 FQNEAQ (reference sequence). The CDR3 spells CASSLTADYEQYF. The CDR3 nucleotides are TGTGCCAGCAGCTTAACGGCGGACTACGAGCAGTACTTC.

The chain carries TRBV14 and TRBJ2-7; D gene uncertain. Trimming removed 1 base at V and 4 bases at J, with 2 bases between. The CDR3 extends over 11 amino acids. Germline V CDR1 and CDR2: SGHDN, FVKESK. This chain's CDR3 is CASSQAYEQYF. CDR3 sequence (DNA): TGTGCCAGCAGCCAAGCGTACGAGCAGTACTTC.

Here the CDR3 reads CASSFIGSGNTIYF. DNA for the CDR3: TGTGCCAGCAGTTTTATTGGGTCTGGAAACACCATATATTTT. The chain recombines TRBV27 with TRBJ1-3; D not resolved. CDR1 is MNHEY and CDR2 is SMNVEV in the germline V gene (reference sequence). V lost 3 bases, J lost 1 base, and 7 bases lay in between. The CDR3 contains 14 residues.

V is TRBV5-1 and J is TRBJ1-1; no firm D call. Germline V gene lookup returns CDR1 SGHRS and CDR2 YFSETQ. The CDR3 is 15 residues long. Between the trimmed V and J ends, which lost 4 bases and 2 bases, there was a span of 15 bases. CDR3 sequence: CASSVALSANTEAFF. The CDR3 bases are TGCGCCAGCAGCGTCGCACTGTCAGCTAACACTGAAGCTTTCTTT. Complete variable domain (other parts from reference TRBV5-1 and TRBJ1-1): KAGVTQTPRYLIKTRGQQVTLSCSPISGHRSVSWYQQTPGQGLQFLFEYFSETQRNKGNFPGRFSGRQFSNSRSEMNVSTLELGDSALYLCASSVALSANTEAFFGQGTRLTVV.

V gene TRBV5-4 combines with J gene TRBJ2-3; TRBD1 matches at 12 bases. The V segment lost 2 bases and the J segment 4 bases; nucleotides outside the gene matches: 2. Germline V lookup: CDR1 SGHNT, CDR2 YYREEE (reference sequence). The CDR3 runs 15 residues. CDR3 region: CASSLGTGGADTQYF. DNA for the CDR3: TGTGCCAGCAGCTTAGGGACAGGGGGCGCAGATACGCAGTATTTT.

The chain links TRBV19 to TRBJ2-7, with D perhaps matching TRBD1 or TRBD2 (5 bases each). V was trimmed by 6 bases and J by 2 bases, leaving 17 bases between them. Germline CDR1 and CDR2: LNHDA and SQIVND (reference sequence). The CDR3 runs to 15 residues. The CDR3 sequence: CASRQQTGAPYEQYF. In DNA, the CDR3 is TGTGCCAGTAGACAACAAACCGGGGCCCCCTACGAGCAGTACTTC.

The chain uses TRBV5-4 and TRBJ2-3, with TRBD2 matching 7 bases. In germline, CDR1 is SGHNT, CDR2 YYREEE (reference sequence). This CDR3 spans 14 amino acids. V lost 1 base to trimming and J lost 5 bases; unmatched junction nucleotides: 4. Here the CDR3 DNA reads TGTGCCAGCAGCTTGCGATTAGCGGGAGATACGCAGTATTTT. This codes for CASSLRLAGDTQYF.

The chain couples TRBV2 to TRBJ2-2, with 7 nucleotides matching TRBD1. The germline gives CDR1 SNHLY, CDR2 FYNNEI. The V segment lost 2 bases and the J segment 7 bases; nucleotides outside the gene matches: 7. The CDR3 length is 15 residues. CDR3 nucleotide sequence: TGTGCCAGCAGTGAAATACCAGGGGGAAGCGGGGAGCTGTTTTTT. Translation: CASSEIPGGSGELFF.

The rearrangement uses TRBV6-5 and TRBJ2-7; D is uncertain. Between the trimmed V and J ends, which lost 7 bases and 0 bases, there was a span of 13 bases. The CDR3 length is 14 residues. Germline lookup yields CDR1 MNHEY and CDR2 SVGAGI. CDR3 bases: TGTGCCAGCAAAATGAGGCAGTCCTCCTACGAGCAGTACTTC. Protein sequence: CASKMRQSSYEQYF.

This clone was seen once. CDR3 in amino acids: CSVEFASTDTQYF. The CDR3 nucleotides read TGCAGCGTTGAATTCGCCAGCACAGATACGCAGTATTTT. The chain recombines TRBV29-1 with TRBJ2-3; D unresolved. The germline V and J ends were trimmed by 2 bases and 0 bases, with 6 bases remaining between them. This CDR3 region has 13 residues. Germline CDR1 SQVTM, CDR2 ANQGSEA.

CDR3 in DNA: TGTGCCAGCAGTGAAGGTGCGGGGGCCCCCACCGGGGAGCTGTTTTTT. It codes for CASSEGAGAPTGELFF. V is TRBV2 and J is TRBJ2-2; possible D gene TRBD2, 7 bases. The CDR3 contains 16 residues. Germline CDR1 is SNHLY and CDR2 is FYNNEI. Trimming left V 1 base short and J 4 bases short, with 13 bases between.

This chain links TRBV29-1 with TRBJ1-1, with D uncertain. Trimming removed 0 bases from V and 1 base from J, with 9 bases in between. Per the germline V gene, CDR1 is SQVTM and CDR2 is ANQGSEA. The CDR3 is 14 amino acids. CDR3 bases: TGCAGCGTTGAAGATAACGTTGGGAACACTGAAGCTTTCTTT. This sequence encodes CSVEDNVGNTEAFF.

The rearrangement links TRBV5-5 to TRBJ2-7, with unresolved D. CDR3 length: 13 residues. The germline CDR1 and CDR2 sequences are SGHKS and YYEKEE (reference sequence). The V end lost 0 bases, the J end lost 3 bases, and 7 bases lay between the germline ends. The CDR3 bases are TGTGCCAGCAGCTTGGAAACCTTCTACGAGCAGTACTTC. This sequence encodes CASSLETFYEQYF. Variable domain in full (rest from reference TRBV5-5 and TRBJ2-7): DAGVTQSPTHLIKTRGQQVTLRCSPISGHKSVSWYQQVLGQGPQFIFQYYEKEERGRGNFPDRFSARQFPNYSSELNVNALLLGDSALYLCASSLETFYEQYFGPGTRLTVT.

The gene calls are TRBV7-9 and TRBJ2-3; a weak D match, TRBD1 (6 bases). The germline gives CDR1 SEHNR, CDR2 FQNEAQ (reference sequence). The V gene lost 3 bases and the J gene lost 5 bases, with 9 bases spanning the gap. The CDR3 sequence is 13 residues long. CDR3 loop: CASSLTGGDTQYF. In DNA form, the CDR3 reads TGTGCCAGCAGCTTGACAGGCGGAGATACGCAGTATTTT.

The rearrangement links TRBV7-6 to TRBJ1-3, with D possibly matching TRBD1 (5 bases). This CDR3 has 17 amino acids. Trimming left V 3 bases short and J 4 bases short, with 19 bases between. Germline V gives CDR1 SGHVS, CDR2 FNYEAQ. The CDR3 sequence is CASSFDVAREAGNTIYF. The DNA of the CDR3 is TGTGCCAGCAGCTTCGACGTCGCCAGGGAGGCGGGAAACACCATATATTTT.

The genes are TRBV29-1 and TRBJ2-3; 11 nucleotides match TRBD2. CDR1 and CDR2 from the germline V gene are SQVTM and ANQGSEA. J was trimmed by 2 bases and V by 4 bases; bases with no gene match: 8. This CDR3 has 16 amino acids. The CDR3 region has the DNA TGCAGCGTTGTCCCCCAGACTAGCGGGGTCACAGATACGCAGTATTTT. Its translation is CSVVPQTSGVTDTQYF.

The chain couples TRBV5-1 to TRBJ2-4; 8 positions agree with TRBD1. The length of the CDR3 is 19 residues. J lost 1 base, V lost 5 bases, and 17 bases had no gene match. CDR1 is SGHRS and CDR2 is YFSETQ in the germline V gene. Written as DNA, the CDR3 is TGCGCCAGCAGGAAAGAAACCGGGACAGGCCGCTGGGCCAAAAACATTCAGTACTTC. Translation gives CASRKETGTGRWAKNIQYF.

This clone has only a few counts. The rearrangement links TRBV11-1 to TRBJ2-1, with D perhaps matching TRBD1 or TRBD2 (5 bases each). Deletions cut 4 bases from V and 6 bases from J, with 13 bases between. Germline V lookup: CDR1 SGHAT, CDR2 FQDESV (reference sequence). CDR3 size: 14 residues. The DNA of the CDR3 is TGTGCCAGCAGCTACCGGGACGAGGTCAATGAGCAGTTCTTC. Amino acids: CASSYRDEVNEQFF.

The chain links TRBV7-9 to TRBJ2-2; 8 nucleotides line up with TRBD1. Per germline, CDR1 SEHNR and CDR2 FQNEAQ (reference sequence). There are 15 residues in the CDR3. V lost 7 bases, J lost 6 bases, and 10 bases stayed unmatched. CDR3 sequence reads: CASKVGQGAPGELFF. DNA of the CDR3: TGTGCCAGCAAAGTCGGGCAGGGGGCGCCCGGGGAGCTGTTTTTT.

The chain joins TRBV25-1 to TRBJ2-5, with D unclear. The J call may be incorrect, as the DNA end agrees better with TRBJ2-7. CDR3 length equals 13 residues. CDR1 and CDR2 from the germline V gene are MGHDK and SYGVNS. CDR3 DNA: TGTGCCAGCAGTGAATCGCCAGACTACGAGCAGTACTTC. Translating it yields CASSESPDYEQYF.